This T cell receptor (beta chain) stems from a study of CD8 T cells in Susac syndrome. TCR beta was sequenced from blood CD8+ and CD4+ T cells. TEMRA cells were FACS-enriched, with CD8+ and CD4+ T cells isolated negatively. The CDR3 is 20 residues long. With random hexamers, reverse transcription was performed on about 0.45 to 1 ug of RNA. Coverage of TCR beta CDR3 amplification by immunoSEQ multiplex PCR extended to 54 Vbeta and 13 Jbeta. Using its own MiXCR run on the immunoSEQ multiplex PCR reads, TCRdb lists one record per CDR3 protein. The table has about 300,000 distinct CDR3 sequences, approximately 85% seen once.

Specimen: CD8+ T cells from PBMCs. The TCR comes from a human donor with multiple sclerosis. The J gene is TRBJ2-1, the V gene TRBV21-1; the table gives TRBD2 as D, unverified against the DNA. TRBV21-1 is a pseudogene locus. CDR3 region: CASNSFTLEREGHKYNEQFF. Written as DNA, the CDR3 is TGTGCCAGCAACAGCTTCACCCTAGAGCGGGAGGGTCACAAATACAATGAGCAGTTCTTC.